A selection of T cell receptor beta chains follows, all from one sample in a study of CD8+ T cells in alopecia areata. TCRdb's table, derived via immunoSEQ multiplex PCR, lists solely in-frame clones and lacks some. Among fewer than 100,000 clones listed, over 70% were seen once. Material: CD8+ T cells sorted from blood, obtained around week 42, from a patient treated with tofacitinib. These receptors originate from a human donor with alopecia areata. Both conserved end residues are part of each CDR3.

j_gene: TRBJ1-1; len: 15; v_gene: TRBV4-1; CDR3aa: CASKQGPGGNTEAFF
j_gene: TRBJ2-2; len: 14; v_gene: TRBV13; CDR3aa: CASSLGGLIGELFF
j_gene: TRBJ2-3; len: 12; v_gene: TRBV6-6; CDR3aa: CASRPRTDTQYF
j_gene: TRBJ2-7; len: 12; v_gene: TRBV7-9; CDR3aa: CASSTQGYEQYF
j_gene: TRBJ1-2; len: 11; v_gene: TRBV29-1; CDR3aa: CSVAGGYGYTF
j_gene: TRBJ2-3; len: 15; v_gene: TRBV6-5; CDR3aa: CASSPVGVGTDTQYF
j_gene: TRBJ1-1; len: 15; v_gene: TRBV23-1; CDR3aa: CASSLDLGDDTEAFF
j_gene: TRBJ2-2; len: 15; v_gene: TRBV13; CDR3aa: CASSPTGTGTGELFF
j_gene: TRBJ2-3; len: 13; v_gene: TRBV6-6; CDR3aa: CASLRGLDDTQYF
j_gene: TRBJ1-1; len: 13; v_gene: TRBV29-1; CDR3aa: CSGVQGLNTEAFF
j_gene: TRBJ2-7; len: 13; v_gene: TRBV4-1; CDR3aa: CASSLRQDDEQYF
j_gene: TRBJ1-1; len: 15; v_gene: TRBV30; CDR3aa: CAWSRRYQEVPEAFF
j_gene: TRBJ1-2; len: 14; v_gene: TRBV29-1; CDR3aa: CSVVGDPEDYGYTF
j_gene: TRBJ2-7; len: 15; v_gene: TRBV30; CDR3aa: CAWSHGTGISYEQYF
j_gene: TRBJ1-1; len: 17; v_gene: TRBV7-2; CDR3aa: CASSSTDRWMGAAEAFF
j_gene: TRBJ2-2; len: 14; v_gene: TRBV10-2; CDR3aa: CASTHGGGIGELFF
j_gene: TRBJ2-2; len: 14; v_gene: TRBV4-3; CDR3aa: CASSQGQGTGELFF